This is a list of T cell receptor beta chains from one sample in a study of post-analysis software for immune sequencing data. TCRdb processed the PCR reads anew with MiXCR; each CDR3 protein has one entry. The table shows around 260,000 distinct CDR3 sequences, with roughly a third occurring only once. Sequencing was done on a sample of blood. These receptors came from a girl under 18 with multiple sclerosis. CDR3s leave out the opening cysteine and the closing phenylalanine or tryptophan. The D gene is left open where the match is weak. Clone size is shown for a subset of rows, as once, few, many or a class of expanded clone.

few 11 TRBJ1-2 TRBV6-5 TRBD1 ASKRGQGGGYT
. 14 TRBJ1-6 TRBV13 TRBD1 ASTHTRGGGNSPLH
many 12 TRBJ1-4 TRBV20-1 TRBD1 SARETGGSEKLF
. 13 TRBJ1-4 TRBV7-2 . ASSLQQTTNEKLF
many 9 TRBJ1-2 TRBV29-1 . SVKETYGYT
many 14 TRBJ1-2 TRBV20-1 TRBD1 SDRDREKALNYGYT
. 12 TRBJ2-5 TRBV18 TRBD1 ASAWDRGFDEQY
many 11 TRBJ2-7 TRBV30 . AWSVSRGYEQY
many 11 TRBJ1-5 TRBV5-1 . ASSLEGLQPQH
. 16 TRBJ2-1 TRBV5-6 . ASSLHLLRQEGIREQF
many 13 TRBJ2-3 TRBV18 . ASSPLGPPTDTQY
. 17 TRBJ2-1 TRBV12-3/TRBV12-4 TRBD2 ASSSPGLAGGVSYNEQF
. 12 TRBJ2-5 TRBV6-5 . ASREGTRFMAQY
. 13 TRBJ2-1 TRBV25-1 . ASSRPWDVYNEQF
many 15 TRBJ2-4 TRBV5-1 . ASSQEGGTSTKNIQY
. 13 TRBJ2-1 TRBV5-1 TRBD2 ASSFDSASGNEQF
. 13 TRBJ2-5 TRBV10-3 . AISESGSGLETQY
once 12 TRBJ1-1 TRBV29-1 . SVQGRGSTTEAF
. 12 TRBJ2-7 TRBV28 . ASSFGRGAYEQY
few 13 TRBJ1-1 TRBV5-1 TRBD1 ASSLTDRRGTEAF
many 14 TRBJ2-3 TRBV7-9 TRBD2 ASSPLTSGRTDTQY
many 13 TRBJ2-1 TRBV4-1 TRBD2 ASSQDSGTFNEQF
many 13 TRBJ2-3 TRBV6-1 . ASRLASGTTDTQY
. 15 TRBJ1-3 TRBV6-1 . ASSPTRGGSSGNTIY
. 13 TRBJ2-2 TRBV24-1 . ATSDFGTPHGELF
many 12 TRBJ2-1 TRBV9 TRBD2 ASSPGTSPDEQF
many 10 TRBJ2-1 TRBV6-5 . ASRGRYNEQF